The rows below give T cell receptor beta chains drawn from one sample of a study of technical replicates of blood from a handful of donors. Profiled with immunoSEQ multiplex PCR; TCRdb holds only in-frame clones, not every one. The sample yields 45,000 to 55,000 clones, about 96% seen once. The sample comprised T cells isolated from PBMCs. The receptors originated from a human donor in good health. The CDR3 runs from the conserved cysteine through the conserved F or W. Each record gives: J gene, V gene, clone size, D gene, CDR3 protein, CDR3 DNA. D genes are given only for firm matches. Size is omitted from some rows. Given values are once, few, many or a class for expanded clones.

j_call: TRBJ1-5; v_call: TRBV4-1; clone_size: .; d_call: TRBD1; cdr3_aa: CASSQNSRGVNQPQHF; cdr3_nt: TGCGCCAGCAGCCAAAATTCCAGGGGGGTCAATCAGCCCCAGCATTTT
j_call: TRBJ2-3; v_call: TRBV11-2; clone_size: once; d_call: TRBD2; cdr3_aa: CASSLRGVTDTQYF; cdr3_nt: TGTGCCAGCAGCTTACGGGGGGTCACAGATACGCAGTATTTT
j_call: TRBJ1-5; v_call: TRBV7-8; clone_size: .; d_call: .; cdr3_aa: CASSSRWADQPQHF; cdr3_nt: TGTGCCAGCAGCTCCCGGTGGGCAGATCAGCCCCAGCATTTT
j_call: TRBJ2-7; v_call: TRBV11-2; clone_size: .; d_call: .; cdr3_aa: CASSLGHSYEQYF; cdr3_nt: TGTGCCAGCAGCTTAGGACACTCCTACGAGCAGTACTTC
j_call: TRBJ2-2; v_call: TRBV4-1; clone_size: .; d_call: TRBD2; cdr3_aa: CASSPWTSGLLMGYTGELFF; cdr3_nt: TGCGCCAGCAGCCCCTGGACTAGCGGGTTACTAATGGGGTACACCGGGGAGCTGTTTTTT
j_call: TRBJ2-7; v_call: TRBV27; clone_size: .; d_call: .; cdr3_aa: CASGPISGVLTYEQYF; cdr3_nt: TGTGCCAGCGGACCCATCTCAGGGGTATTAACCTACGAGCAGTACTTC
j_call: TRBJ1-2; v_call: TRBV6-5; clone_size: .; d_call: TRBD1; cdr3_aa: CASSSTGGEGYTF; cdr3_nt: TGTGCCAGCAGTTCAACAGGGGGCGAAGGCTACACCTTC
j_call: TRBJ1-2; v_call: TRBV6-6; clone_size: .; d_call: .; cdr3_aa: CASSLAPEREGYTF; cdr3_nt: TGTGCCAGCAGTTTAGCCCCCGAGAGGGAAGGCTACACCTTC
j_call: TRBJ2-7; v_call: TRBV19; clone_size: .; d_call: .; cdr3_aa: CASSNVGTPSYEQYF; cdr3_nt: TGTGCCAGTAGTAACGTCGGGACTCCTTCCTACGAGCAGTACTTC
j_call: TRBJ2-6; v_call: TRBV5-5; clone_size: .; d_call: .; cdr3_aa: CAGGDRSVLTF; cdr3_nt: TGTGCCGGGGGCGACAGAAGCGTCCTGACTTTC
j_call: TRBJ2-3; v_call: TRBV4-1; clone_size: .; d_call: TRBD2; cdr3_aa: CASSPSGRQDTQYF; cdr3_nt: TGCGCCAGCAGTCCTAGCGGGAGACAGGATACGCAGTATTTT
j_call: TRBJ2-1; v_call: TRBV7-8; clone_size: once; d_call: TRBD2; cdr3_aa: CASSLGGPGLAGVREQFF; cdr3_nt: TGTGCCAGCAGCTTAGGGGGTCCGGGACTAGCGGGAGTAAGGGAGCAGTTCTTC
j_call: TRBJ2-7; v_call: TRBV11-2; clone_size: .; d_call: .; cdr3_aa: CASSFRGAYEQYF; cdr3_nt: TGTGCCAGCAGCTTTCGGGGGGCTTACGAGCAGTACTTC
j_call: TRBJ2-3; v_call: TRBV5-4; clone_size: few; d_call: .; cdr3_aa: CASSLASGYTDTQYF; cdr3_nt: TGTGCCAGCAGCTTGGCAAGCGGATACACAGATACGCAGTATTTT
j_call: TRBJ1-5; v_call: TRBV6-5; clone_size: .; d_call: TRBD1; cdr3_aa: CASSFLQGAQPQHF; cdr3_nt: TGTGCCAGCAGTTTCTTACAGGGGGCCCAGCCCCAGCATTTT
j_call: TRBJ1-1; v_call: TRBV11-2; clone_size: once; d_call: .; cdr3_aa: CASSSLGGAFF; cdr3_nt: TGTGCCAGCAGCTCCTTGGGAGGTGCTTTCTTT
j_call: TRBJ1-5; v_call: TRBV19; clone_size: .; d_call: .; cdr3_aa: CASSMRGLSNQPQHF; cdr3_nt: TGTGCCAGTAGTATGCGGGGCCTTTCCAATCAGCCCCAGCATTTT
j_call: TRBJ2-7; v_call: TRBV2; clone_size: .; d_call: TRBD2; cdr3_aa: CASISGRLAGGSSYEQYF; cdr3_nt: TGTGCCAGCATCAGTGGTAGACTAGCGGGGGGTAGCTCCTACGAGCAGTACTTC
j_call: TRBJ2-7; v_call: TRBV11-2; clone_size: few; d_call: TRBD2; cdr3_aa: CASSLGGSGVYEQYF; cdr3_nt: TGTGCCAGCAGCTTAGGGGGTAGCGGGGTCTACGAGCAGTACTTC
j_call: TRBJ2-7; v_call: TRBV29-1; clone_size: .; d_call: .; cdr3_aa: CSVEWAGGDYEQYF; cdr3_nt: TGCAGCGTTGAATGGGCAGGCGGGGATTACGAGCAGTACTTC
j_call: TRBJ2-7; v_call: TRBV6-5; clone_size: .; d_call: TRBD2; cdr3_aa: CASSLSSGSYEQYF; cdr3_nt: TGTGCCAGCAGTTTATCTAGCGGGAGTTACGAGCAGTACTTC
j_call: TRBJ2-3; v_call: TRBV5-1; clone_size: .; d_call: TRBD2; cdr3_aa: CASSGGPAGEATQYF; cdr3_nt: TGCGCCAGCAGCGGGGGCCCAGCGGGAGAAGCTACGCAGTATTTT
j_call: TRBJ2-1; v_call: TRBV19; clone_size: few; d_call: TRBD2; cdr3_aa: CASSLGTSGRAVGEQFF; cdr3_nt: TGTGCCAGTAGTCTCGGGACTAGCGGGAGGGCCGTGGGTGAGCAGTTCTTC
j_call: TRBJ1-4; v_call: TRBV28; clone_size: .; d_call: .; cdr3_aa: CASSPPGRYEKLFF; cdr3_nt: TGTGCCAGCAGTCCCCCAGGGCGTTATGAAAAACTGTTTTTT
j_call: TRBJ1-1; v_call: TRBV5-1; clone_size: .; d_call: .; cdr3_aa: CASSLTGSQNTEAFF; cdr3_nt: TGCGCCAGCAGCCTTACCGGGAGCCAGAACACTGAAGCTTTCTTT
j_call: TRBJ2-1; v_call: TRBV9; clone_size: once; d_call: TRBD2; cdr3_aa: CASSEAGGYNEQFF; cdr3_nt: TGTGCCAGCAGCGAGGCGGGAGGATACAATGAGCAGTTCTTC
j_call: TRBJ1-5; v_call: TRBV9; clone_size: .; d_call: .; cdr3_aa: CASSVDGKDQPQHF; cdr3_nt: TGTGCCAGCAGCGTAGATGGCAAAGATCAGCCCCAGCATTTT
j_call: TRBJ2-7; v_call: TRBV7-9; clone_size: .; d_call: .; cdr3_aa: CASSPPRGHNYEQYF; cdr3_nt: TGTGCCAGCAGCCCTCCCCGGGGACATAACTACGAGCAGTACTTC
j_call: TRBJ1-2; v_call: TRBV6-1; clone_size: medium-sized; d_call: .; cdr3_aa: CASSEGMGGGYTF; cdr3_nt: TGTGCCAGCAGTGAAGGTATGGGAGGTGGCTACACCTTC
j_call: TRBJ2-5; v_call: TRBV18; clone_size: .; d_call: TRBD2; cdr3_aa: CASSPPSGWQETQYF; cdr3_nt: TGTGCCAGCTCACCACCTAGCGGGTGGCAAGAGACCCAGTACTTC
j_call: TRBJ2-1; v_call: TRBV7-2; clone_size: .; d_call: .; cdr3_aa: CASSPGSYNEQFF; cdr3_nt: TGTGCCAGCAGCCCCGGCTCCTACAATGAGCAGTTCTTC
j_call: TRBJ1-1; v_call: TRBV19; clone_size: .; d_call: TRBD1; cdr3_aa: CASSIGGGADTEAFF; cdr3_nt: TGTGCCAGTAGTATAGGAGGGGGCGCAGACACTGAAGCTTTCTTT
j_call: TRBJ2-1; v_call: TRBV13; clone_size: .; d_call: .; cdr3_aa: CASSSRTLSYNEQFF; cdr3_nt: TGTGCCAGCAGCTCCCGGACTCTCTCCTACAATGAGCAGTTCTTC
j_call: TRBJ1-1; v_call: TRBV7-9; clone_size: .; d_call: .; cdr3_aa: CASSFGAGDTEAFF; cdr3_nt: TGTGCCAGCAGCTTCGGGGCAGGGGACACTGAAGCTTTCTTT
j_call: TRBJ2-7; v_call: TRBV6-5; clone_size: .; d_call: TRBD1; cdr3_aa: CASSQDRVAYEQYF; cdr3_nt: TGTGCCAGCAGCCAGGACAGGGTTGCCTACGAGCAGTACTTC
j_call: TRBJ1-2; v_call: TRBV19; clone_size: .; d_call: .; cdr3_aa: CASRLPTGEDYGYTF; cdr3_nt: TGTGCCAGTAGATTGCCAACGGGAGAGGACTATGGCTACACCTTC
j_call: TRBJ1-1; v_call: TRBV11-3; clone_size: .; d_call: .; cdr3_aa: CASSLEEVAAEAFF; cdr3_nt: TGTGCCAGCAGCTTAGAGGAGGTCGCCGCTGAAGCTTTCTTT
j_call: TRBJ1-1; v_call: TRBV7-3; clone_size: .; d_call: .; cdr3_aa: CASSSGVGVRTEAFF; cdr3_nt: TGTGCCAGCAGTTCTGGCGTGGGAGTGAGAACTGAAGCTTTCTTT
j_call: TRBJ1-5; v_call: TRBV28; clone_size: once; d_call: .; cdr3_aa: CASSFEEAGNQPQHF; cdr3_nt: TGTGCCAGCAGTTTCGAGGAGGCTGGCAATCAGCCCCAGCATTTT
j_call: TRBJ1-2; v_call: TRBV19; clone_size: .; d_call: .; cdr3_aa: CASNSDIYYGYTF; cdr3_nt: TGTGCCAGTAACTCCGACATTTATTACGGCTACACCTTC
j_call: TRBJ2-1; v_call: TRBV14; clone_size: .; d_call: TRBD2; cdr3_aa: CASSQGLAGGEQFF; cdr3_nt: TGTGCCAGCAGCCAGGGACTAGCGGGAGGAGAGCAGTTCTTC
j_call: TRBJ2-6; v_call: TRBV7-3; clone_size: .; d_call: .; cdr3_aa: CASSLIGSDFSGANVLTF; cdr3_nt: TGTGCCAGCAGCTTAATTGGTTCAGATTTCTCTGGGGCCAACGTCCTGACTTTC
j_call: TRBJ2-7; v_call: TRBV29-1; clone_size: .; d_call: .; cdr3_aa: CSVGLAEAYEQYF; cdr3_nt: TGCAGCGTTGGACTGGCGGAGGCCTACGAGCAGTACTTC
j_call: TRBJ1-1; v_call: TRBV6-6; clone_size: .; d_call: .; cdr3_aa: CASSYSRGETEAFF; cdr3_nt: TGTGCCAGCAGTTACTCCAGGGGAGAGACTGAAGCTTTCTTT
j_call: TRBJ1-5; v_call: TRBV7-8; clone_size: .; d_call: .; cdr3_aa: CASSPMGGPQHF; cdr3_nt: TGTGCCAGCAGCCCGATGGGAGGGCCCCAGCATTTT
j_call: TRBJ2-7; v_call: TRBV6-5; clone_size: .; d_call: .; cdr3_aa: CASRASIGAYEQYF; cdr3_nt: TGTGCCAGCAGGGCTAGCATTGGTGCCTACGAGCAGTACTTC
j_call: TRBJ2-7; v_call: TRBV7-7; clone_size: .; d_call: TRBD1; cdr3_aa: CASSLGDRGPYEQYF; cdr3_nt: TGTGCCAGCAGCTTAGGGGACAGGGGACCCTACGAGCAGTACTTC
j_call: TRBJ2-1; v_call: TRBV6-5; clone_size: .; d_call: TRBD2; cdr3_aa: CASSYSAGAGEQFF; cdr3_nt: TGTGCCAGCAGTTACTCGGCGGGAGCAGGTGAGCAGTTCTTC
j_call: TRBJ2-7; v_call: TRBV27; clone_size: .; d_call: TRBD1; cdr3_aa: CASRGQDPLSEQYF; cdr3_nt: TGTGCCAGCAGGGGACAGGACCCCCTGTCAGAGCAGTACTTC
j_call: TRBJ2-3; v_call: TRBV12-5; clone_size: .; d_call: .; cdr3_aa: CASGLNLGQKITDTQYF; cdr3_nt: TGTGCTAGTGGTTTGAATTTAGGACAGAAAATCACAGATACGCAGTATTTT
j_call: TRBJ2-7; v_call: TRBV7-2; clone_size: .; d_call: .; cdr3_aa: CASSLLGGKGEQYF; cdr3_nt: TGTGCCAGCAGCTTACTTGGGGGCAAGGGCGAGCAGTACTTC
j_call: TRBJ1-2; v_call: TRBV2; clone_size: .; d_call: .; cdr3_aa: CASTRGGYTF; cdr3_nt: TGTGCCAGCACCAGGGGAGGCTACACCTTC
j_call: TRBJ2-7; v_call: TRBV30; clone_size: .; d_call: .; cdr3_aa: CAWIGTGLSNEQYF; cdr3_nt: TGTGCCTGGATAGGTACAGGGTTGAGTAACGAGCAGTACTTC
j_call: TRBJ2-7; v_call: TRBV27; clone_size: .; d_call: .; cdr3_aa: CASSSIPPGHEQYF; cdr3_nt: TGTGCCAGCAGTTCGATACCCCCCGGACACGAGCAGTACTTC
j_call: TRBJ2-1; v_call: TRBV6-5; clone_size: .; d_call: TRBD1; cdr3_aa: CASTLGQAYNEQFF; cdr3_nt: TGTGCCAGCACCCTAGGACAGGCTTACAATGAGCAGTTCTTC
j_call: TRBJ1-4; v_call: TRBV28; clone_size: .; d_call: TRBD1; cdr3_aa: CASSLIALGQDNEKLFF; cdr3_nt: TGTGCCAGCAGTTTGATTGCGTTGGGACAGGATAATGAAAAACTGTTTTTT
j_call: TRBJ1-3; v_call: TRBV2; clone_size: .; d_call: .; cdr3_aa: CASTRDIYSFSGNTIYF; cdr3_nt: TGTGCCAGCACCCGGGACATCTACTCTTTCTCTGGAAACACCATATATTTT